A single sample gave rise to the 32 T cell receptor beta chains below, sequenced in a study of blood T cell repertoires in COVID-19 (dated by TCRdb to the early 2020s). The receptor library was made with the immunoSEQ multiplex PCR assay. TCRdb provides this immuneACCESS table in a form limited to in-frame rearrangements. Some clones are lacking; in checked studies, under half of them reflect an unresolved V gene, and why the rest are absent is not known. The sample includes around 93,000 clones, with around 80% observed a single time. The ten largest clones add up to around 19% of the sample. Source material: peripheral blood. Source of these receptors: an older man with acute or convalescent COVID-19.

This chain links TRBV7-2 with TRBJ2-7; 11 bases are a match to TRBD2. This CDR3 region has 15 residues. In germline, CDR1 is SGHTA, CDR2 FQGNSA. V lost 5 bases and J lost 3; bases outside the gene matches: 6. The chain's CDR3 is CASSESSGRSYEQYF. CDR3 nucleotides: TGTGCCAGCAGCGAGTCTAGCGGGAGGAGCTACGAGCAGTACTTC.

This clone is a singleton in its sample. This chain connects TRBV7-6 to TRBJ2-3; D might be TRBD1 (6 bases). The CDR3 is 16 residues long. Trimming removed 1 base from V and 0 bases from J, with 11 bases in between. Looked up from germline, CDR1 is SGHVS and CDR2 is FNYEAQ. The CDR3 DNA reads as TGTGCCAGCAGCTTAGGGGGGACAAGTAGCACAGATACGCAGTATTTT. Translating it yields CASSLGGTSSTDTQYF.

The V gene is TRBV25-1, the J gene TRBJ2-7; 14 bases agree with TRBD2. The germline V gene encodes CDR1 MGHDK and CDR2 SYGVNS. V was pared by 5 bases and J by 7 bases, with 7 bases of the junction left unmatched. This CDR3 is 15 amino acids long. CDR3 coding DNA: TGTGCCAGCAGTAGACTAGCGGGAGGGGGTGGAGAGCAGTACTTC. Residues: CASSRLAGGGGEQYF.

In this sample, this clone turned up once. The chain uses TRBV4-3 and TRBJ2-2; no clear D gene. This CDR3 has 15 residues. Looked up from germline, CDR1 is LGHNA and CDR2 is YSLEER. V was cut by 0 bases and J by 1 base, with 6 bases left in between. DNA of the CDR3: TGCGCCAGCAGCCAAGAAACTGGGAACACCGGGGAGCTGTTTTTT. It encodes CASSQETGNTGELFF.

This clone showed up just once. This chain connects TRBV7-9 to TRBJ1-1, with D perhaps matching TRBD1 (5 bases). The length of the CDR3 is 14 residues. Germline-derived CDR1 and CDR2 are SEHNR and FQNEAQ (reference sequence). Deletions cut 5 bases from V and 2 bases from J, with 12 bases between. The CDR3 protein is CASSLGLINTEAFF. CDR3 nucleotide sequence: TGTGCCAGCAGCCTGGGACTGATAAACACTGAAGCTTTCTTT.

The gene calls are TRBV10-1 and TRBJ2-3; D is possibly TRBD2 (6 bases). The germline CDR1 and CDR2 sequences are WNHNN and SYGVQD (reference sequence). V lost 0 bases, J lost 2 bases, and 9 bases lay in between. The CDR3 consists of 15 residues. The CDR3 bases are TGCGCCAGCAGTGAGTCGGGAGGCCCCACAGATACGCAGTATTTT. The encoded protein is CASSESGGPTDTQYF.

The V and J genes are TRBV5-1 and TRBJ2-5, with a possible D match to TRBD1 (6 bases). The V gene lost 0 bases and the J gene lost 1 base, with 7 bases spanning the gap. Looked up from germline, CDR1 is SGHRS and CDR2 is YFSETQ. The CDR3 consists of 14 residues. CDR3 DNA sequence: TGCGCCAGCAGCTTGGGGACAGTCCAAGAGACCCAGTACTTC. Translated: CASSLGTVQETQYF. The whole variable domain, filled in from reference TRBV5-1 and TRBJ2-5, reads KAGVTQTPRYLIKTRGQQVTLSCSPISGHRSVSWYQQTPGQGLQFLFEYFSETQRNKGNFPGRFSGRQFSNSRSEMNVSTLELGDSALYLCASSLGTVQETQYFGPGTRLLVL.

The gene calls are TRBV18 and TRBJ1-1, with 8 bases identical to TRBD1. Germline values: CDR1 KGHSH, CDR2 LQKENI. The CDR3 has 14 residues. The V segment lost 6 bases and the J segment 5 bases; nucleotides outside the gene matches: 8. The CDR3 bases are TGTGCCAGCTCCACCCCCAGGGGGCCTACTGAAGCTTTCTTT. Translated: CASSTPRGPTEAFF.

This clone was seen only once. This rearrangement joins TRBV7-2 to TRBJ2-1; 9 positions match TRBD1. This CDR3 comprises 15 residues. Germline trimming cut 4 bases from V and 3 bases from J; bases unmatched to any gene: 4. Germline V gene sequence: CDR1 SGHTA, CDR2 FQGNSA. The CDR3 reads CASSYDRGGYNEQFF. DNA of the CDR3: TGTGCCAGCAGCTACGACAGGGGGGGCTACAATGAGCAGTTCTTC.

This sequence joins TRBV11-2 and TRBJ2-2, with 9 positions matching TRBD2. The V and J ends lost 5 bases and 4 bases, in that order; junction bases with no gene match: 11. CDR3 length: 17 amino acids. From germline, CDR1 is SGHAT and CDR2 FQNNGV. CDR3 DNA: TGTGCCAGCAGCCCTACATTGGGACTAGCAGGCACCGGGGAGCTGTTTTTT. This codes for CASSPTLGLAGTGELFF.

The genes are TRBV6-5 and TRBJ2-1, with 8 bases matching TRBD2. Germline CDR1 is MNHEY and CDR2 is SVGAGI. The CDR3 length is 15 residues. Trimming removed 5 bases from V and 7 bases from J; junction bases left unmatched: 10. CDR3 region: CASSQTSGKPNEQFF. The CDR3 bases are TGTGCCAGCAGTCAAACTAGCGGTAAACCTAATGAGCAGTTCTTC.

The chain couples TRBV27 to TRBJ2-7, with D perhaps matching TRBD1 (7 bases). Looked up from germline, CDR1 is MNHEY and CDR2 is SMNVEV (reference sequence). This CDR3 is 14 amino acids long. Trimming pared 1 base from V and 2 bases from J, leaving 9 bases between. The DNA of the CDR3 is TGTGCCAGCAGTTTATGGAGGGGGCCCTACGAGCAGTACTTC. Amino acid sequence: CASSLWRGPYEQYF.

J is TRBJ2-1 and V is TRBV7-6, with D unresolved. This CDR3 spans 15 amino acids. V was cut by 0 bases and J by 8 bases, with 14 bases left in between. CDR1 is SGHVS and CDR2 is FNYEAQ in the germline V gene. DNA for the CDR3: TGTGCCAGCAGCTTAGCGCGTGAAATAAACTATGAGCAGTTCTTC. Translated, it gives CASSLAREINYEQFF.

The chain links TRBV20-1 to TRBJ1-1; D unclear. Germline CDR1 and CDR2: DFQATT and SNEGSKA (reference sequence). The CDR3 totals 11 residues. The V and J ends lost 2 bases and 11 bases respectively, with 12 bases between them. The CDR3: CSARRGSPAFF. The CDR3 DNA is TGCAGTGCTAGAAGAGGGAGCCCGGCTTTCTTT.

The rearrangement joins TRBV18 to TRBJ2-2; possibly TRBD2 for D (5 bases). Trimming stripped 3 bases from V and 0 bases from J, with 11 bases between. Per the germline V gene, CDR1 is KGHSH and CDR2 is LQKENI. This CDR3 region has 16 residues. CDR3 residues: CASSPGRRSNTGELFF. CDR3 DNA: TGTGCCAGCTCACCGGGGAGACGGTCGAACACCGGGGAGCTGTTTTTT.

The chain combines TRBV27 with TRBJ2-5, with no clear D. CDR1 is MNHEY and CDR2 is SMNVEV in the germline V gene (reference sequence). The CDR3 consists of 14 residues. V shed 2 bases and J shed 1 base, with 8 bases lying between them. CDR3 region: CASSLEPLQETQYF. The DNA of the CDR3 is TGTGCCAGCAGTTTAGAGCCTCTCCAAGAGACCCAGTACTTC.

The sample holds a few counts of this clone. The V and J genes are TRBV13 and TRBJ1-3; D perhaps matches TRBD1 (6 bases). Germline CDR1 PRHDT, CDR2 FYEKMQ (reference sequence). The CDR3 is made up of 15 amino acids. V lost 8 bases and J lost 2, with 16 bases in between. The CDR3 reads CASQLSGGPGNTIYF. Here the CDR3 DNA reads TGTGCCAGCCAACTTTCCGGGGGGCCTGGAAACACCATATATTTT. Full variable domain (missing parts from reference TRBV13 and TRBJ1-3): AAGVIQSPRHLIKEKRETATLKCYPIPRHDTVYWYQQGPGQDPQFLISFYEKMQSDKGSIPDRFSAQQFSDYHSELNMSSLELGDSALYFCASQLSGGPGNTIYFGEGSWLTVV.

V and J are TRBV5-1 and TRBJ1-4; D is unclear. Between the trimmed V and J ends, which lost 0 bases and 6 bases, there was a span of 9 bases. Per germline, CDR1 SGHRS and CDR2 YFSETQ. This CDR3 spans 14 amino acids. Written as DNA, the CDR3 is TGCGCCAGCAGCTTGGGAGGGTCGGATGAAAAACTGTTTTTT. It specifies CASSLGGSDEKLFF.

The CDR3 sequence: CAWMLRSYGYTF. In DNA, the CDR3 is TGTGCCTGGATGCTCAGGTCCTATGGCTACACCTTC. The genes are TRBV30 and TRBJ1-2; D remains ambiguous. CDR1 and CDR2 from the germline V gene are GTSNPN and SVGIG (reference sequence). V was clipped by 4 bases and J by 4 bases, with 10 bases between them. This CDR3 spans 12 amino acids.

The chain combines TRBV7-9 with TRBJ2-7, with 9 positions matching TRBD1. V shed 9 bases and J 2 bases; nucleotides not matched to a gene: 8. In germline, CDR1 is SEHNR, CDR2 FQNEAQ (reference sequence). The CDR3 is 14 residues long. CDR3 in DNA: TGTGCCAGTCAACCGGGACAGGGCACCTACGAGCAGTACTTC. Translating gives CASQPGQGTYEQYF.

The CDR3 loop is CASSPPTRADTQYF. In DNA, the CDR3 is TGTGCCAGCTCACCACCGACTCGCGCAGATACGCAGTATTTT. The chain has TRBV18 and TRBJ2-3, with D uncertain. Germline V gives CDR1 KGHSH, CDR2 LQKENI. V lost 0 bases and J lost 4, with 8 bases in between. This CDR3 spans 14 amino acids.

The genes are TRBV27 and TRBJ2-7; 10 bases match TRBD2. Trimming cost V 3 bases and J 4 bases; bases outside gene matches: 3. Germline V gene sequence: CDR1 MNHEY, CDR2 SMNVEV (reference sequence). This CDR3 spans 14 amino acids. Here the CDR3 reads CASSLTSGPYEQYF. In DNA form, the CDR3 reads TGTGCCAGCAGTTTGACTAGCGGGCCTTACGAGCAGTACTTC.

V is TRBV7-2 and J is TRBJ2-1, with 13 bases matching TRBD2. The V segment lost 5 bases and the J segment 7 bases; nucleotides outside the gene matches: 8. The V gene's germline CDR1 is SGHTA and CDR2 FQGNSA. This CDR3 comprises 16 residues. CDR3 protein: CASSPGLAGAGNEQFF. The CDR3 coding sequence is TGTGCCAGCAGCCCCGGACTAGCGGGAGCGGGGAATGAGCAGTTCTTC.

CDR3 protein: CASSVDGTVQYF. The CDR3, as DNA: TGTGCCAGCAGCGTAGATGGGACAGTGCAGTATTTT. The J gene is TRBJ2-3, the V gene TRBV9, with TRBD1 matching 7 bases. The CDR3 has 12 residues. Trimming at V came to 0 bases and at J to 11 bases, leaving 3 bases not matched to a gene. In germline, CDR1 is SGDLS, CDR2 YYNGEE.

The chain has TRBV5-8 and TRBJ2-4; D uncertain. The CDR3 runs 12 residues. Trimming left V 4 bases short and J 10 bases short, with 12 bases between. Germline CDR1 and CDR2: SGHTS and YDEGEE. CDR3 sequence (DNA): TGTGCCAGCAGCCCCGATGGCAGGATTCAGTACTTC. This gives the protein CASSPDGRIQYF.

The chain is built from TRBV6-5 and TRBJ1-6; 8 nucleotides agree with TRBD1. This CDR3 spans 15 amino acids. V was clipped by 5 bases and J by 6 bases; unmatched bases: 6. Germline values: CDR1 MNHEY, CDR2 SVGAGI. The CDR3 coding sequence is TGTGCCAGCAGTCGGACAGGGCAGATTAATTCACCCCTCCACTTT. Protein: CASSRTGQINSPLHF.

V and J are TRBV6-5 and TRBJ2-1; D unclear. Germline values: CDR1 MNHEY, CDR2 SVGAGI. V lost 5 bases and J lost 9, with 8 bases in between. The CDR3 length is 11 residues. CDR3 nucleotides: TGTGCCAGCAGTACCCAGGTTGAGCAGTTCTTC. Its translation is CASSTQVEQFF.

For the CDR3, the DNA is TGTGCCAGCTCACCACTCGTACTAGCGGGGACCACCTACGAGCAGTACTTC. Its translation: CASSPLVLAGTTYEQYF. The rearrangement links TRBV18 to TRBJ2-7; 10 nucleotides align to TRBD2. The CDR3 has 17 amino acids. With 1 base clipped from V and 2 bases from J, the junction kept 8 bases outside the gene matches. The germline CDR1 and CDR2 sequences are KGHSH and LQKENI. Full variable domain (missing parts from reference TRBV18 and TRBJ2-7): NAGVMQNPRHLVRRRGQEARLRCSPMKGHSHVYWYRQLPEEGLKFMVYLQKENIIDESGMPKERFSAEFPKEGPSILRIQQVVRGDSAAYFCASSPLVLAGTTYEQYFGPGTRLTVT.

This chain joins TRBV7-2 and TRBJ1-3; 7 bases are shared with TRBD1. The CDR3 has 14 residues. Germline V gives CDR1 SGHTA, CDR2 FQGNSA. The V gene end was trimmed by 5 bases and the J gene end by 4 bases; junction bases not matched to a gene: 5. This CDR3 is CASSRDSLGNTIYF. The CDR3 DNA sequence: TGTGCCAGCAGCCGGGACAGCTTAGGAAACACCATATATTTT.

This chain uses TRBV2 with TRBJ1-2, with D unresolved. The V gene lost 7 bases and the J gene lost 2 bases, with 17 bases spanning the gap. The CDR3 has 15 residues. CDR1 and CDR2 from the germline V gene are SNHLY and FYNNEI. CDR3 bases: TGTGCCAGCACAACCCCTAATCGGGAGAACTATGGCTACACCTTC. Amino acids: CASTTPNRENYGYTF.

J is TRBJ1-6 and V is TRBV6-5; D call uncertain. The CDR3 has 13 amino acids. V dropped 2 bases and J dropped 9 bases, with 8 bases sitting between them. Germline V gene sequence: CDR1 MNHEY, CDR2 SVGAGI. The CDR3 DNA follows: TGTGCCAGCAGTTACGAGAGTCTTTCACCCCTCCACTTT. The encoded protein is CASSYESLSPLHF.

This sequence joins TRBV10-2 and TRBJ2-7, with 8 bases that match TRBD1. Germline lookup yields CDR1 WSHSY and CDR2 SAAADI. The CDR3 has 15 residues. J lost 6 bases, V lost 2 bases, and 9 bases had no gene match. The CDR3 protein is CASSELRQGALEQYF. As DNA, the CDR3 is TGCGCCAGCAGTGAGCTTCGCCAGGGGGCCCTCGAGCAGTACTTC.